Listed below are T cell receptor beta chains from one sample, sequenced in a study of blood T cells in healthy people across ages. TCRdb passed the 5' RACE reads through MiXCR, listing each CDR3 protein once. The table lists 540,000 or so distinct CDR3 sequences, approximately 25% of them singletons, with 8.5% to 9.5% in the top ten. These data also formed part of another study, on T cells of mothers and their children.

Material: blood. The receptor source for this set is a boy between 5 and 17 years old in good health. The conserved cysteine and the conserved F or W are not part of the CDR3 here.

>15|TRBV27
ASSFLGSSATNEKLF
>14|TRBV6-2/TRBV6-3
ASSYPSGGPNNEQF
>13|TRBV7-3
ASSLLPGRNTEAF
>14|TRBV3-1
ASSQGLAGAYDEQF
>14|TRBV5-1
ASSNGVTSGSHEQF
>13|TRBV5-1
ASSSDRGGNYEQY
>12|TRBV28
ASSLAGGAGGYT
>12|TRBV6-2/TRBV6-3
ASSYRRSTDTQY
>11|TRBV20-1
STGTAFNQPQH
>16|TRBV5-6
ASSFRTSEYSNTRELF
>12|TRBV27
ASRLASYPYEQY
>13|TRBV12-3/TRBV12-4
ASSVLTGHSYEQY
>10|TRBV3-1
ASSQAINEQF
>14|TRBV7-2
ASSYGTSGGQETQY
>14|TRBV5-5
ASSSFSPATNEKLF
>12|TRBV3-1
ASSQGGAQKTQY
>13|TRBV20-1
SASTGTASSDIQY
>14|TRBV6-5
ASSYSPGRGSYGYT
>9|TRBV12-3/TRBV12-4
ASSSLRVRT
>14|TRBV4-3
ASSQALELNSYEQY
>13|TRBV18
ASSPPSGPQDSQY
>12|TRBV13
ASALRGVDSPLH
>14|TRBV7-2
ASSVDSWDGYNEQF
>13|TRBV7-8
ASSLRELAGDTQY
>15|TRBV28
ASSRTIRGPLNNEQF
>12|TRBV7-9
ASSLDGVRYEQY
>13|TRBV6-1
ASSERGVRDSPLH
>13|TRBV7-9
ASSKRRVGAEKLF
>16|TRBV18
ASSPPEFGYLTKNIQY
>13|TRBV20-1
SARDLSSGYNEQF